A selection of T cell receptor beta chains follows, all from one sample in a study of blood T cell repertoires in COVID-19. The assay was immunoSEQ multiplex PCR, and TCRdb's table has in-frame clones only and misses some. The table records about 220,000 clones, 80% to 85% of them present only once. Sequences were obtained from peripheral blood. The receptor set was obtained from a woman aged 80 or older with COVID-19, enrolled during active disease. The conserved cysteine and the conserved F or W are not part of the CDR3 here. D genes are given only for firm matches. Not every row has a clone size; where given, it reads once, few, many or a size class.

j_gene: TRBJ2-2
abundance: .
v_gene: TRBV7-3
d_gene: .
CDR3aa: ASSLSSAGELF

j_gene: TRBJ2-2
abundance: .
v_gene: TRBV24-1
d_gene: TRBD1
CDR3aa: ATSDPTGAGGELF

j_gene: TRBJ2-2
abundance: .
v_gene: TRBV28
d_gene: .
CDR3aa: ASSSGTGELF

j_gene: TRBJ1-2
abundance: once
v_gene: TRBV7-8
d_gene: .
CDR3aa: ASSLGTAKYGYT

j_gene: TRBJ1-1
abundance: .
v_gene: TRBV30
d_gene: .
CDR3aa: AWTGKTEAF

j_gene: TRBJ2-5
abundance: .
v_gene: TRBV27
d_gene: TRBD1
CDR3aa: ASRELGGSETQY

j_gene: TRBJ1-1
abundance: .
v_gene: TRBV18
d_gene: .
CDR3aa: ASSPQVNTEAF

j_gene: TRBJ1-2
abundance: .
v_gene: TRBV7-6
d_gene: TRBD1
CDR3aa: ASSSGQGGNNYGYT

j_gene: TRBJ2-1
abundance: .
v_gene: TRBV5-1
d_gene: TRBD2
CDR3aa: ASTRTSGSSYNEQF

j_gene: TRBJ1-1
abundance: once
v_gene: TRBV5-4
d_gene: .
CDR3aa: ASSLPTRPMNTEAF

j_gene: TRBJ1-1
abundance: .
v_gene: TRBV28
d_gene: .
CDR3aa: ASRSIEAF